This T cell receptor (beta chain) was retrieved from a study of CD8+CD57+ T cells in acquired aplastic anemia (dated by TCRdb to between 2017 and 2018). With regard to the full study: Extracted DNA from sorted CD4+ and CD8+ cells averaged approximately 3 ug, ranging from roughly 0.17 to 27.4 ug. CD8+CD57+ expansion was defined as a frequency above the mean frequency observed in healthy subjects.

Note on this clonotype: Its antigen is currently not known. No clone much larger than this one lies a single base away; base qualities are absent.

Results and caveats for the whole study, not just this receptor: Between patients and healthy controls, no significant difference in CD8+ Simpson's diversity was found (P=0.060). Some 27 CD8+ CDR3 sequences were found in both patients and controls but appeared to be highly expressed in patients and within the immunodominant clones of the patients.

Flow cytometry had shown CD8+CD57+ cell expansion in the patients selected for sequencing. Severe acquired aplastic anemia was diagnosed in all patients according to International Study of Aplastic Anemia and Agranulocytosis and Camitta criteria. No therapy had been received by the patients at the time of blood sampling. In this study, sorted CD4+ and CD8+ T cells from the blood of healthy subjects and of severe aplastic anemia patients had their TCR repertoires deep-sequenced. In the USA, patient enrollment took place under clinicaltrials.gov protocols 00001620, 01623167, 00001397, 00071045, 00081523 and 00961064. Ficoll-Paque density gradient centrifugation was used to isolate peripheral blood mononuclear cells. Before DNA extraction, CD4+ and CD8+ T cells were sorted with FACS or magnetic beads. From a lookup of the germline V gene, CDR1 and CDR2 are MGHDK and SYGVNS. Including the terminal cysteine and phenylalanine, the CDR3 comprises 15 residues. Here the CDR3 DNA is all that survives: 45 bases in frame from base 1.

TCR beta VDJ combination and CDR3 sequence profiling used genomic DNA as the template. An Illumina HiSeq 2000 was used for TCR repertoire sequencing. The study's own analysis went as follows. Repertoire assessment relied on Simpson's diversity index, CDR3 size and DJ length profiles, and TRBV/TRBJ rearrangement plots. The most abundant DNA sequence in the deep sequencing data was taken as the immunodominant clone. CDR3 amino acid sequences were screened for sharing across subjects and compared with published repertoires and the VDJdb database. TCRdb reprocessing: public reads trimmed at Q25 with fastp, clones called with MiXCR, in-frame beta chains kept. Every entry covers one CDR3 protein and lists the most common genes and DNA from its rows. Clone size and V and J calls follow TCRdb, not the original study. Recorded for this sample are hundreds of thousands of distinct CDR3 sequences; under 50% of them occurred a single time. Of the sample, around 20% is held by the ten largest clones.

Material: sorted CD4+, CD8+, or CD8+CD57+ T cells (not recorded which) from PBMCs. The sequence derives from a human donor with aplastic anemia. Recombination connected TRBV25-1 to TRBJ2-5, with 8 bases matching TRBD1. The J call may be mistaken, given a closer DNA end match to TRBJ2-1. The CDR3 in this case is CASSPSRDRFYEQFF. The DNA sequence is given as TGTGCCAGCAGTCCGTCCCGGGACAGGTTCTATGAGCAGTTCTTC.